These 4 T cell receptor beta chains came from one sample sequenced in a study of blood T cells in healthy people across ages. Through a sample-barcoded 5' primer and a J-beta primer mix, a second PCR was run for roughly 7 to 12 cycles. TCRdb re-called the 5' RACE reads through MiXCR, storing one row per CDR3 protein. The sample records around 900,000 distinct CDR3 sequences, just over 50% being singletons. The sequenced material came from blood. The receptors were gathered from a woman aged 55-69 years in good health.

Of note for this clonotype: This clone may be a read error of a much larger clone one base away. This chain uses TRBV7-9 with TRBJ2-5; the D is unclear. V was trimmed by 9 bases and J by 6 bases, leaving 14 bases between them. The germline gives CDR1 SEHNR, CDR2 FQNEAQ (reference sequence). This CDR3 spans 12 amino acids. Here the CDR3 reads CASHAPGKTQYF. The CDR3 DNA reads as TGTGCCAGTCATGCTCCGGGCAAGACCCAGTACTTC.

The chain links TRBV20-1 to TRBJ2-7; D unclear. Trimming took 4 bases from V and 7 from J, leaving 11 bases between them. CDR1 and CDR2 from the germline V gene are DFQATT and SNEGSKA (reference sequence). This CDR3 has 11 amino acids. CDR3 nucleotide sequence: TGCAGTGCTACCTTGTTTGAGGAGCAGTACTTC. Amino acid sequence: CSATLFEEQYF.

CDR3 coding DNA: TGTGCCAGCAGGATATCAGGGGGCTTTGGCTACACCTTC. Its protein is CASRISGGFGYTF. V and J are TRBV28 and TRBJ1-2; 8 bases are a match to TRBD1. This CDR3 is 13 amino acids long. V was clipped by 6 bases and J by 7 bases; unmatched bases: 7. Germline V lookup: CDR1 MDHEN, CDR2 SYDVKM.

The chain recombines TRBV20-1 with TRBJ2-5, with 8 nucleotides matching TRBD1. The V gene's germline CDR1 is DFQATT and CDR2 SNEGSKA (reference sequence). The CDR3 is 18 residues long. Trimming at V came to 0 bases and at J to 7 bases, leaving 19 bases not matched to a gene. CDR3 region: CSAREFPGQARPLSTQYF. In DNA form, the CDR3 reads TGCAGTGCTAGAGAGTTCCCGGGACAGGCAAGACCCCTCTCGACCCAGTACTTC.